This paragraph reports one T cell receptor beta chain. This entry belongs to a study of shared clonotypes between healthy human individuals. Several immunoSEQ 96-well plates shared each subset's DNA, each plate a replicate. How the authors handled the data: Junction-only sequences without quality scores came from ImmunoSEQ, so filtering differed. Measured with immunoSEQ multiplex PCR; TCRdb has only the in-frame clones, and not every one. That table supplies the V and J calls and clone size; D and trimming were determined from the DNA. This table holds approximately 320,000 clones, roughly 91% found once. Sequenced sample: memory CD8+ T cells sorted from blood. Subset specified: CD45RO+ cells pooled with CCR7-negative TemRA cells. This receptor was identified in a man aged 18 to 35 in good health.

CDR3 amino acids: CASSLSNPTWGGQAEAFF. In DNA form, the CDR3 reads TGTGCCAGCAGTTTATCTAACCCCACTTGGGGGGGACAGGCTGAAGCTTTCTTT. The chain couples TRBV27 to TRBJ1-1; 8 bases line up with TRBD1. CDR1 MNHEY and CDR2 SMNVEV come from the germline V gene (reference sequence). This CDR3 is 18 amino acids long. With V trimmed by 0 bases and J by 6 bases, 15 bases remained unmatched.